This T cell receptor (beta chain) was sequenced for a study of CD8 T cells in Susac syndrome. Between the trimmed V and J ends, which lost 0 bases and 5 bases, there was a span of 13 bases. The germline gives CDR1 DFQATT, CDR2 SNEGSKA (reference sequence). This CDR3 comprises 14 residues. Reverse transcription of roughly 0.45 to 1 ug RNA used random hexamers. Using its own MiXCR run on the immunoSEQ multiplex PCR reads, TCRdb lists one record per CDR3 protein. The sample records about 70,000 distinct CDR3 sequences, approximately 96% being singletons. Source material: CD4+ T cells from PBMCs. The chain employs TRBV20-1 and TRBJ2-5, with a weak D call TRBD1 (6 bases). This receptor was taken from a human donor with multiple sclerosis. The CDR3 spells CSARDAGVRETQYF. CDR3 nucleotide sequence: TGCAGTGCTAGAGACGCAGGGGTTCGGGAGACCCAGTACTTC.